The present T cell receptor beta chain was sequenced within a study of control samples from healthy donors and cancer patients. This CDR3 is built from 15 residues. CDR1 is SGHTA, CDR2 FQGNSA, per germline. Trimming took 4 bases from V and 1 from J; bases not matched to a gene: 4. This table comes from immunoSEQ multiplex PCR, and its TCRdb copy is limited to in-frame clones, with some not included. The sample lists about 120,000 clones, roughly 90% occurring once. The TCR comes from a man in his fifties in good health. Sequenced input: blood. The chain is built from TRBV7-2 and TRBJ1-1, with 9 positions matching TRBD1. The CDR3 bases are TGTGCCAGCAGCTCAATGGGACAGGGGAACACTGAAGCTTTCTTT. It is translated as CASSSMGQGNTEAFF.